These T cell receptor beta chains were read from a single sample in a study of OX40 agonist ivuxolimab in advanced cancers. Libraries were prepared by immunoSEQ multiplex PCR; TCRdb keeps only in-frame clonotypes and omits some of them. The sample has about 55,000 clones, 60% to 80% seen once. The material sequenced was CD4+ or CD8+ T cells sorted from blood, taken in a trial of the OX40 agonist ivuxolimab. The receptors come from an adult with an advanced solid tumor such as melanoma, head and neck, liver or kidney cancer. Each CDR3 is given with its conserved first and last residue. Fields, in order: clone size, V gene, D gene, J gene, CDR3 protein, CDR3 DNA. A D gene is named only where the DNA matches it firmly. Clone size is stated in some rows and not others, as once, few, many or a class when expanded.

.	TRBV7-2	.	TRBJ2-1	CASSSHNEQFF	TGTGCCAGCAGCTCTCACAATGAGCAGTTCTTC
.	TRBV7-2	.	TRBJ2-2	CASSLNGRGNTGELFF	TGTGCCAGCAGCTTAAATGGCAGGGGGAACACCGGGGAGCTGTTTTTT
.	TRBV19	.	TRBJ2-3	CASRRAGNTDTQYF	TGTGCCAGTCGTCGGGCGGGGAACACAGATACGCAGTATTTT
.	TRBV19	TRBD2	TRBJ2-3	CASSIGGEADTQYF	TGTGCCAGTAGTATTGGGGGGGAAGCAGATACGCAGTATTTT
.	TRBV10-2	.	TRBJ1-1	CASSFQGEGAFF	TGCGCCAGCAGTTTTCAGGGAGAGGGAGCTTTCTTT
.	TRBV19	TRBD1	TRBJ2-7	CASSVGQGRPGEQYF	TGTGCCAGTAGTGTAGGACAGGGACGTCCGGGCGAGCAGTACTTC
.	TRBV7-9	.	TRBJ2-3	CASSFMGVLTDTQYF	TGTGCCAGCAGCTTTATGGGGGTTTTGACAGATACGCAGTATTTT
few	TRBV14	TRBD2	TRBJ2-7	CASSQYVGGEYEQYF	TGTGCCAGCAGCCAATACGTTGGGGGGGAGTACGAGCAGTACTTC
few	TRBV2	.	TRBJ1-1	CASGRLMNTEAFF	TGTGCCAGCGGTCGACTGATGAACACTGAAGCTTTCTTT
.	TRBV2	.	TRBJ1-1	CASVRAAEAFF	TGTGCCAGCGTGAGGGCAGCTGAAGCTTTCTTT
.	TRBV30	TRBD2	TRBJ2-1	CAWKGGSHNEQFF	TGTGCCTGGAAGGGCGGGAGCCACAATGAGCAGTTCTTC
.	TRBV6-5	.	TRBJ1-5	CASSQTTSNQPQHF	TGTGCCAGCAGTCAGACAACTAGCAATCAGCCCCAGCATTTT
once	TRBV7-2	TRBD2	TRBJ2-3	CASSGGLAGGTDTQYF	TGTGCCAGCAGCGGCGGACTAGCGGGGGGCACAGATACGCAGTATTTT
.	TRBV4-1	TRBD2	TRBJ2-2	CASSQGDGLAGRQGGELFF	TGCGCCAGCAGCCAAGGGGACGGACTAGCGGGGCGCCAGGGCGGGGAGCTGTTTTTT
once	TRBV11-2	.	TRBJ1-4	CASSLDPGGATNEKLFF	TGTGCCAGCAGCTTAGATCCGGGAGGCGCAACTAATGAAAAACTGTTTTTT
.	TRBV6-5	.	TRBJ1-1	CASSYRPGGGTEAFF	TGTGCCAGCAGTTACCGCCCGGGAGGGGGCACTGAAGCTTTCTTT
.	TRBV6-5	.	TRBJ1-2	CASSHPDRPRGYTF	TGTGCCAGCAGTCACCCCGACAGGCCAAGGGGCTACACCTTC
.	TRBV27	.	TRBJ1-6	CASRSRNSPLHF	TGTGCCAGCAGGAGCAGGAATTCACCCCTCCACTTT
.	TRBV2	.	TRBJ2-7	CAGLDNGYEQYF	TGTGCCGGCCTGGACAATGGCTACGAGCAGTACTTC
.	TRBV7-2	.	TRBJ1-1	CASSLDRVNTEAFF	TGTGCCAGCAGCTTAGACAGGGTAAACACTGAAGCTTTCTTT
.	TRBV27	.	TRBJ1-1	CATSRGGRGPEAFF	TGTGCCACCAGTAGGGGGGGAAGAGGGCCTGAAGCTTTCTTT
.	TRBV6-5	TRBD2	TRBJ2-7	CASSALGRAVPEQYF	TGTGCCAGCAGTGCCCTGGGGAGGGCCGTCCCCGAGCAGTACTTC
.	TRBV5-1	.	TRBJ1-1	CASSIDRLNTEAFF	TGCGCCAGCAGTATAGACAGATTGAACACTGAAGCTTTCTTT
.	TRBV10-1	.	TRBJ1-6	CASSAGQNNSPLHF	TGCGCCAGCAGTGCAGGACAGAATAATTCACCCCTCCACTTT
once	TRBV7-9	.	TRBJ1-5	CASSLEARGQPQHF	TGTGCCAGCAGCTTAGAGGCAAGGGGCCAGCCCCAGCATTTT
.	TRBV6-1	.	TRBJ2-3	CASSVVGTQYF	TGTGCCAGCAGTGTGGTGGGTACGCAGTATTTT
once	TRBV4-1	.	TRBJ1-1	CASSQDGGRGAFF	TGCGCCAGCAGCCAAGACGGGGGGCGCGGGGCTTTCTTT
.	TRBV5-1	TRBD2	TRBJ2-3	CASSFSGGTDTQYF	TGCGCCAGCAGCTTTAGCGGGGGAACAGATACGCAGTATTTT
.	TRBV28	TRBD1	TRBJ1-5	CASTKDREQPQHF	TGTGCCAGCACGAAGGACAGGGAACAGCCCCAGCATTTT
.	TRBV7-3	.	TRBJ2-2	CASSPPPGRELFF	TGTGCCAGCAGCCCACCACCAGGGAGGGAGCTGTTTTTT
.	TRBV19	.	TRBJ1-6	CASSIHQTYNSPLHF	TGTGCCAGTAGTATACATCAGACCTATAATTCACCCCTCCACTTT
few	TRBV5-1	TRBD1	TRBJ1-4	CASSLAGGSEEKLFF	TGCGCCAGCAGCTTGGCAGGGGGCAGTGAAGAAAAACTGTTTTTT
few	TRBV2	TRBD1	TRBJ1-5	CASSGQGGQPQHF	TGTGCCAGCAGTGGACAGGGGGGTCAGCCCCAGCATTTT
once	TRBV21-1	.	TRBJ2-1	CASSTTARPIYNEQFF	TGTGCCAGCAGCACCACGGCCAGACCCATATACAATGAGCAGTTCTTC
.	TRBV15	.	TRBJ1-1	CATSRRGNTEAFF	TGTGCCACCAGCAGACGAGGGAACACTGAAGCTTTCTTT
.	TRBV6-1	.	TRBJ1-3	CASSDVGDAYTIYF	TGTGCCAGCAGTGATGTAGGGGATGCATACACCATATATTTT
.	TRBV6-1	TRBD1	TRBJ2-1	CASSPDRGYNEQFF	TGTGCCAGCAGTCCGGACAGGGGCTACAATGAGCAGTTCTTC
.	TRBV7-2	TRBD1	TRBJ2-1	CASSSPRDRETEQFF	TGTGCCAGCAGCTCCCCCCGGGACAGGGAGACTGAGCAGTTCTTC
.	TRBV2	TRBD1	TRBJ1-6	CASSGLGQSPLHF	TGTGCCAGCAGTGGTTTGGGACAGTCACCCCTCCACTTT
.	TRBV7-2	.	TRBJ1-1	CASSLDRGALSEAFF	TGTGCCAGCAGCTTAGATAGAGGGGCGCTTTCCGAAGCTTTCTTT
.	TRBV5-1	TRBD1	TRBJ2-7	CASRRTGTYEQYF	TGCGCCAGCAGGAGGACAGGGACCTACGAGCAGTACTTC
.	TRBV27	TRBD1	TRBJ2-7	CASSLPGTGSGEQYF	TGTGCCAGCAGTTTGCCCGGGACAGGGTCGGGGGAGCAGTACTTC
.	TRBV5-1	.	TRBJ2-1	CASSLGVNEQFF	TGCGCCAGCAGCTTGGGCGTGAATGAGCAGTTCTTC
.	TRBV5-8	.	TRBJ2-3	CASSQRTDTQYF	TGTGCCAGCAGCCAGCGCACAGATACGCAGTATTTT
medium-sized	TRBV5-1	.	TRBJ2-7	CASSLSGNEQYF	TGCGCCAGCAGCTTGTCGGGAAACGAGCAGTACTTC